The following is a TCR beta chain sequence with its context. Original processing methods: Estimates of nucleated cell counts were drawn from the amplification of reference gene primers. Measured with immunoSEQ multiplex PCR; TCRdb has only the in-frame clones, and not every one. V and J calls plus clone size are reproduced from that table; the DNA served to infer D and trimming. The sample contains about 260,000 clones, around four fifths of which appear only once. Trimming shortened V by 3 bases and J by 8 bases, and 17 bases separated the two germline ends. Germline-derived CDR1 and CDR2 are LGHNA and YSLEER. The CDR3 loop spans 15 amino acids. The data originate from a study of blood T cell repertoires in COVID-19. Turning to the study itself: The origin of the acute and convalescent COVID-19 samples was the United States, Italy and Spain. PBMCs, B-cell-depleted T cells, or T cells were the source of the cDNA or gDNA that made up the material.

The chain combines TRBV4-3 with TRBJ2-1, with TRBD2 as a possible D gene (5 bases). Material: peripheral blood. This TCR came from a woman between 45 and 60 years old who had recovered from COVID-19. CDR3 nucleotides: TGCGCCAGCAGCCAGAACGGGCTAGCCGTGGATGAGCAGTTCTTC. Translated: CASSQNGLAVDEQFF.